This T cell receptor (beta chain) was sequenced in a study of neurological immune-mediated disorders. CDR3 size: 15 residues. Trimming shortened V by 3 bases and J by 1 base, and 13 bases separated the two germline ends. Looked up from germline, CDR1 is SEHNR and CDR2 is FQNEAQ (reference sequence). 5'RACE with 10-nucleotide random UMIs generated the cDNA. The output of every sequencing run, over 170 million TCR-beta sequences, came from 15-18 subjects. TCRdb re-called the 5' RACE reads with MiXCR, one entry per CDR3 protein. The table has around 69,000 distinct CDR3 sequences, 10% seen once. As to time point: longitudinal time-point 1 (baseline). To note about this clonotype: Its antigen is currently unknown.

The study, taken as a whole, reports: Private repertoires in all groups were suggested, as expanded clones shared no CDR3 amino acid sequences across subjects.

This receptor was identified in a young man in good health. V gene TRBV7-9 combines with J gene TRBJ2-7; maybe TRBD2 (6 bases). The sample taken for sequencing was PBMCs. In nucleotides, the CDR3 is TGTGCCAGCAGCTTGAGGGACTCCAAATCCTACGAGCAGTACTTC. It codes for CASSLRDSKSYEQYF.